The rows below give T cell receptor beta chains drawn from one sample of a study of beta chain features in type 1 diabetes. Profiled with immunoSEQ multiplex PCR; TCRdb holds only in-frame clones, not every one. The sample includes about 930,000 clones, 15% to 20% of them seen just once. The sample comprised naive CD4+ T cells from blood. These receptors were collected from a woman younger than 35 in good health. The CDR3 runs from the conserved cysteine through the conserved F or W. D genes are given only for firm matches. Not all rows give a size; the values are once, few, many and, for expanded clones, a class.

v_gene: TRBV19; j_gene: TRBJ2-5; abundance: NA; d_gene: NA; len: 14; CDR3nt: TGTGCCAGTAGTCGTAGAACATTGGAGGAGACCCAGTACTTC; CDR3aa: CASSRRTLEETQYF
v_gene: TRBV6-1; j_gene: TRBJ1-2; abundance: NA; d_gene: TRBD1; len: 15; CDR3nt: TGTGCCAGCTCCAGGACAGGGATCGAGAACTATGGCTACACCTTC; CDR3aa: CASSRTGIENYGYTF
v_gene: TRBV9; j_gene: TRBJ2-7; abundance: few; d_gene: NA; len: 14; CDR3nt: TGTGCCAGCAGCGTAGGGGCAGGGTCCTACGAGCAGTACTTC; CDR3aa: CASSVGAGSYEQYF
v_gene: TRBV20-1; j_gene: TRBJ1-2; abundance: NA; d_gene: TRBD1; len: 11; CDR3nt: TGCAGTGCCCGGGCACAGGGGGGCTACACCTTC; CDR3aa: CSARAQGGYTF
v_gene: TRBV14; j_gene: TRBJ2-1; abundance: few; d_gene: TRBD2; len: 15; CDR3nt: TGTGCCAGCAGCCCCTTAGGCCCAGCGGGAGGGCCACAGTTCTTC; CDR3aa: CASSPLGPAGGPQFF
v_gene: TRBV15; j_gene: TRBJ2-1; abundance: NA; d_gene: TRBD2; len: 18; CDR3nt: TGTGCCACCAGCAGAGATTTACGGGGGAGCGGGAGAAAGAATGAGCAGTTCTTC; CDR3aa: CATSRDLRGSGRKNEQFF
v_gene: TRBV7-7; j_gene: TRBJ2-1; abundance: few; d_gene: TRBD1; len: 13; CDR3nt: TGTGCTAGCAGCTTAGACAGGGGGAATGAGCAGTTCTTC; CDR3aa: CASSLDRGNEQFF
v_gene: TRBV27; j_gene: TRBJ2-3; abundance: NA; d_gene: NA; len: 15; CDR3nt: TGTGCCAGCAGTGTCTTCCCCCTGGGCACAGATACGCAGTATTTT; CDR3aa: CASSVFPLGTDTQYF
v_gene: TRBV7-3; j_gene: TRBJ2-1; abundance: few; d_gene: NA; len: 18; CDR3nt: TGTGCCAGCAGCCCACAACCCCGACAGGTCCGAGCTTACAATGAGCAGTTCTTC; CDR3aa: CASSPQPRQVRAYNEQFF
v_gene: TRBV6-6; j_gene: TRBJ1-5; abundance: NA; d_gene: NA; len: 14; CDR3nt: TGTGCCAGCAGTTACTCTCCGGAACATCAGCCCCAGCATTTT; CDR3aa: CASSYSPEHQPQHF
v_gene: TRBV7-9; j_gene: TRBJ1-1; abundance: NA; d_gene: NA; len: 13; CDR3nt: TGTGCCAGCAGCTCGGACGGGAACACTGAAGCTTTCTTT; CDR3aa: CASSSDGNTEAFF
v_gene: TRBV19; j_gene: TRBJ2-1; abundance: NA; d_gene: TRBD2; len: 15; CDR3nt: TGTGCCAGTAGGGGGCTAGCGGGAGGGAGGAATGAGCAGTTCTTC; CDR3aa: CASRGLAGGRNEQFF
v_gene: TRBV4-2; j_gene: TRBJ2-5; abundance: NA; d_gene: NA; len: 13; CDR3nt: TGTGCCAGCAGCCAGGACATACAAGAGACCCAGTACTTC; CDR3aa: CASSQDIQETQYF
v_gene: TRBV7-9; j_gene: TRBJ2-5; abundance: NA; d_gene: NA; len: 13; CDR3nt: TGTGCCAGCACCCGATTAAACCAAGAGACCCAGTACTTC; CDR3aa: CASTRLNQETQYF
v_gene: TRBV2; j_gene: TRBJ2-3; abundance: NA; d_gene: NA; len: 15; CDR3nt: TGTGCCAGCAGTCGGTCGCGGGGAAGCACAGATACGCAGTATTTT; CDR3aa: CASSRSRGSTDTQYF
v_gene: TRBV5-1; j_gene: TRBJ1-1; abundance: few; d_gene: TRBD1; len: 12; CDR3nt: TGCGCCAGCAGCGACAGGGGTACTGAAGCTTTCTTT; CDR3aa: CASSDRGTEAFF
v_gene: TRBV5-1; j_gene: TRBJ2-2; abundance: NA; d_gene: NA; len: 15; CDR3nt: TGCGCCAGCAGCTTGCCTAGCGTCGGCACCGGGGAGCTGTTTTTT; CDR3aa: CASSLPSVGTGELFF
v_gene: TRBV7-9; j_gene: TRBJ2-3; abundance: few; d_gene: TRBD1; len: 16; CDR3nt: TGTGCCAGCAGCTACCGGGACAGGGATAAGGCAGATACGCAGTATTTT; CDR3aa: CASSYRDRDKADTQYF
v_gene: TRBV5-1; j_gene: TRBJ2-3; abundance: few; d_gene: TRBD1; len: 13; CDR3nt: TGCGCCAGCGGACAGGCTAGCACAGATACGCAGTATTTT; CDR3aa: CASGQASTDTQYF
v_gene: TRBV10-3; j_gene: TRBJ2-7; abundance: few; d_gene: NA; len: 14; CDR3nt: TGTGCCATCGGGAATCTAGCGCAAACTTACGAGCAGTACTTC; CDR3aa: CAIGNLAQTYEQYF
v_gene: TRBV4-2; j_gene: TRBJ2-2; abundance: few; d_gene: NA; len: 18; CDR3nt: TGTGCCAGCAGCCTTCATACCGGGACAATATATAACACCGGGGAGCTGTTTTTT; CDR3aa: CASSLHTGTIYNTGELFF
v_gene: TRBV7-2; j_gene: TRBJ1-1; abundance: NA; d_gene: NA; len: 14; CDR3nt: TGTGCCAGCAGCCGCAGGGAGAGGGTCACTGAAGCTTTCTTT; CDR3aa: CASSRRERVTEAFF
v_gene: TRBV7-9; j_gene: TRBJ2-1; abundance: NA; d_gene: NA; len: 16; CDR3nt: TGTGCCAGCATGCCTAGCTCCGTGAGCTCCTACAATGAGCAGTTCTTC; CDR3aa: CASMPSSVSSYNEQFF
v_gene: TRBV27; j_gene: TRBJ2-1; abundance: NA; d_gene: TRBD2; len: 15; CDR3nt: TGTGCCAGCAGCCATCTAGCGGACTCCTACAATGAGCAGTTCTTC; CDR3aa: CASSHLADSYNEQFF
v_gene: TRBV4-3; j_gene: TRBJ1-3; abundance: NA; d_gene: NA; len: 14; CDR3nt: TGCGCCAGCAGCCAAGATCTGGCAGGACCCAGCACCTATTTT; CDR3aa: CASSQDLAGPSTYF
v_gene: TRBV11-2; j_gene: TRBJ2-2; abundance: few; d_gene: NA; len: 12; CDR3nt: TGTGCCAGCAGCAGAGGGTCCGGGGAGCTGTTTTTT; CDR3aa: CASSRGSGELFF
v_gene: TRBV10-3; j_gene: TRBJ1-5; abundance: few; d_gene: NA; len: 14; CDR3nt: TGTGCCATCAGTGACCGGGCAGTAAGTCAGCCCCAGCATTTT; CDR3aa: CAISDRAVSQPQHF
v_gene: TRBV7-2; j_gene: TRBJ1-2; abundance: NA; d_gene: NA; len: 16; CDR3nt: TGTGCCAGCAGCTTAGCGCCGGGTGTGGGGAACTTTGGCTACACCTTC; CDR3aa: CASSLAPGVGNFGYTF
v_gene: TRBV15; j_gene: TRBJ2-5; abundance: few; d_gene: NA; len: 14; CDR3nt: TGTGCCACCAGCGGACATGGACCTGGGGAGACCCAGTACTTC; CDR3aa: CATSGHGPGETQYF
v_gene: TRBV7-9; j_gene: TRBJ1-3; abundance: NA; d_gene: NA; len: 16; CDR3nt: TGTGCCAGCAGCGACCGGACAGCTAACTCTGGAAACACCATATATTTT; CDR3aa: CASSDRTANSGNTIYF
v_gene: TRBV19; j_gene: TRBJ1-1; abundance: NA; d_gene: TRBD1; len: 15; CDR3nt: TGTGCCAGTAGTAGGGCCGGGACAGGGAACACTGAAGCTTTCTTT; CDR3aa: CASSRAGTGNTEAFF
v_gene: TRBV19; j_gene: TRBJ2-1; abundance: NA; d_gene: TRBD2; len: 15; CDR3nt: TGTGCCAGCAGAGAGGGAGGGAGCTCCTACAATGAGCAGTTCTTC; CDR3aa: CASREGGSSYNEQFF
v_gene: TRBV7-9; j_gene: TRBJ1-1; abundance: few; d_gene: NA; len: 15; CDR3nt: TGTGCCAGCAGCCCCCAGGACAGCCAAGGAACTGAAGCTTTCTTT; CDR3aa: CASSPQDSQGTEAFF
v_gene: TRBV6-6; j_gene: TRBJ2-1; abundance: NA; d_gene: NA; len: 13; CDR3nt: TGTGCCAGCCAGAAGGGGACCTACAATGAGCAGTTCTTC; CDR3aa: CASQKGTYNEQFF
v_gene: TRBV10-3; j_gene: TRBJ1-4; abundance: NA; d_gene: NA; len: 15; CDR3nt: TGTGCCATCAGTGAGTCGCAGGGGCAAAATGAAAAACTGTTTTTT; CDR3aa: CAISESQGQNEKLFF
v_gene: TRBV5-8; j_gene: TRBJ2-2; abundance: NA; d_gene: NA; len: 13; CDR3nt: TGTGCCAGCAGCCAACGTTGGCCCGGGGAGCTGTTTTTT; CDR3aa: CASSQRWPGELFF
v_gene: TRBV10-3; j_gene: TRBJ1-2; abundance: NA; d_gene: NA; len: 15; CDR3nt: TGTGCCATCAGTGAGTCCGGCTTCAGGGATAGTGGCTACACCTTC; CDR3aa: CAISESGFRDSGYTF
v_gene: TRBV4-2; j_gene: TRBJ1-1; abundance: few; d_gene: NA; len: 15; CDR3nt: TGTGCCAGCAGCCCCCCTCAGACAGCAAACACTGAAGCTTTCTTT; CDR3aa: CASSPPQTANTEAFF
v_gene: TRBV5-1; j_gene: TRBJ1-2; abundance: NA; d_gene: TRBD1; len: 14; CDR3nt: TGCGCCAGCGGAAGACAGGGTGACCTAGATGGCTACACCTTC; CDR3aa: CASGRQGDLDGYTF
v_gene: TRBV9; j_gene: TRBJ1-4; abundance: few; d_gene: TRBD1; len: 18; CDR3nt: TGTGCCAGCAGCTCGCCGGGACAGGGACGAGGAATTAATGAAAAACTGTTTTTT; CDR3aa: CASSSPGQGRGINEKLFF
v_gene: TRBV11-1; j_gene: TRBJ2-2; abundance: few; d_gene: NA; len: 16; CDR3nt: TGTGCCAGCAGCGCCCGCCGCGATCTCAACACCGGGGAGCTGTTTTTT; CDR3aa: CASSARRDLNTGELFF
v_gene: TRBV29-1; j_gene: TRBJ2-7; abundance: few; d_gene: NA; len: 12; CDR3nt: TGCAGCATTAAAGACAGCCCCTACGAGCAGTACTTC; CDR3aa: CSIKDSPYEQYF
v_gene: TRBV28; j_gene: TRBJ2-7; abundance: few; d_gene: NA; len: 15; CDR3nt: TGTGCCAGCAGTTTGTTTGGGCAGGGGCTATACGAGCAGTACTTC; CDR3aa: CASSLFGQGLYEQYF
v_gene: TRBV13; j_gene: TRBJ2-2; abundance: NA; d_gene: TRBD1; len: 18; CDR3nt: TGTGCCAGCAGCTTCAGAGGGACAGGAATAAATTTTTTCGGGGAGCTGTTTTTT; CDR3aa: CASSFRGTGINFFGELFF
v_gene: TRBV27; j_gene: TRBJ2-2; abundance: NA; d_gene: TRBD1; len: 14; CDR3nt: TGTGCCACCCGAATGGACAGGTCAGACCGGGAGCTGTTTTTT; CDR3aa: CATRMDRSDRELFF
v_gene: TRBV4-3; j_gene: TRBJ2-7; abundance: NA; d_gene: TRBD2; len: 14; CDR3nt: TGCGCCAGCAGCCAAGGACTAGCGGGAGGCGAGCAGTACTTC; CDR3aa: CASSQGLAGGEQYF
v_gene: TRBV7-3; j_gene: TRBJ2-7; abundance: NA; d_gene: NA; len: 14; CDR3nt: TGTGCCAGCAGCTTATTCGGCGGAGATTACGAGCAGTACTTC; CDR3aa: CASSLFGGDYEQYF
v_gene: TRBV27; j_gene: TRBJ1-5; abundance: NA; d_gene: NA; len: 15; CDR3nt: TGTGCCAGCAGTTTCCTGGGGGGTAGCAATCAGCCCCAGCATTTT; CDR3aa: CASSFLGGSNQPQHF
v_gene: TRBV11-3; j_gene: TRBJ2-2; abundance: NA; d_gene: NA; len: 16; CDR3nt: TGTGCCAGCAGCCCTGACCAGGGGATGAACACCGGGGAGCTGTTTTTT; CDR3aa: CASSPDQGMNTGELFF
v_gene: TRBV7-9; j_gene: TRBJ2-7; abundance: few; d_gene: TRBD2; len: 17; CDR3nt: TGTGCCAGCAGCTTAGGAGTCGATGGACTAGCGAGTTACGAGCAGTACTTC; CDR3aa: CASSLGVDGLASYEQYF
v_gene: TRBV5-4; j_gene: TRBJ2-1; abundance: few; d_gene: NA; len: 14; CDR3nt: TGTGCCAGCAGCTTGCTGGGACACTACAATGAGCAGTTCTTC; CDR3aa: CASSLLGHYNEQFF
v_gene: TRBV2; j_gene: TRBJ2-7; abundance: NA; d_gene: TRBD1; len: 15; CDR3nt: TGTGCCAGCAGCGAATATGGGGACAGCTCCTACGAGCAGTACTTC; CDR3aa: CASSEYGDSSYEQYF
v_gene: TRBV10-3; j_gene: TRBJ1-2; abundance: NA; d_gene: NA; len: 13; CDR3nt: TGTGCCACCGGGGACGGAGGGGTGGGAGGCTACACCTTC; CDR3aa: CATGDGGVGGYTF